Shown below are 25 T cell receptor beta chains from a single sample sequenced in a study of CD4 and CD8 cells across lung adenocarcinoma regions. TCRdb itself ran the PCR reads through MiXCR, one entry per CDR3 protein. The table shows about 6,800 distinct CDR3 sequences, with approximately 49% occurring only once. Sequenced: CD8+ T cells from the center of a lung tumor. Receptor source: a male donor with lung adenocarcinoma. The CD4 and CD8 labels of this study may be unreliable.

This clonotype has just one count. The chain joins TRBV6-1 to TRBJ2-3; D is ambiguous. The J call may be in error: the DNA end matches TRBJ2-7 better. Germline V lookup: CDR1 MNHNS, CDR2 SASEGT. The length of the CDR3 is 15 residues. CDR3: CARGDWALHTETQYF. The CDR3 DNA follows: TGTGCCAGGGGTGACTGGGCCCTCCACACAGAGACGCAGTACTTC.

The CDR3 bases are TGCGCCAGCAGCTTGGTGGGACAGGGGGACACCGGGGAGCTGTTTTTT. Its protein is CASSLVGQGDTGELFF. This chain links TRBV5-1 with TRBJ2-2, with 11 bases fitting TRBD1. This CDR3 contains 16 residues. The V segment lost 0 bases and the J segment 3 bases; nucleotides outside the gene matches: 1. Germline V lookup: CDR1 SGHRS, CDR2 YFSETQ.

Ten or more counts support this clonotype. The chain carries TRBV10-3 and TRBJ1-2; D uncertain. In germline, CDR1 is ENHRY, CDR2 SYGVKD. Trimming shortened V by 3 bases and J by 6 bases, and 8 bases separated the two germline ends. CDR3 size: 12 residues. CDR3 sequence reads: CAISEGGDGYTF. DNA of the CDR3: TGTGCCATCAGTGAAGGTGGGGATGGCTACACCTTC.

This rearrangement joins TRBV6-5 to TRBJ2-3; 11 bases fit TRBD2. The CDR3 is 15 residues long. Germline values: CDR1 MNHEY, CDR2 SVGAGI. V shed 5 bases and J 4 bases; nucleotides not matched to a gene: 5. The CDR3 DNA follows: TGTGCCAGCAGTCTACTAGCGGGAGAAGCAGATACGCAGTATTTT. It is translated as CASSLLAGEADTQYF.

V and J are TRBV27 and TRBJ2-4, with D maybe TRBD1 (7 bases). Germline loops: CDR1 MNHEY, CDR2 SMNVEV (reference sequence). There are 14 residues in the CDR3. Trimming stripped 3 bases from V and 8 bases from J, with 14 bases between. This CDR3 reads CASSLRQGGDIQYF. In DNA form, the CDR3 reads TGTGCCAGCAGTTTGCGACAGGGCGGGGACATTCAGTACTTC.

The sample holds a few counts of this clonotype. The chain joins TRBV28 to TRBJ2-1, with TRBD1 matching 12 bases. Near its end, the DNA agrees better with TRBJ2-7, so the J call may be wrong. Germline loops: CDR1 MDHEN, CDR2 SYDVKM. The CDR3 consists of 15 residues. The CDR3 loop reads CASSGRDRGHYEQYF. In DNA form, the CDR3 reads TGTGCCAGCAGCGGCCGGGACAGGGGGCATTACGAGCAGTACTTC.

The chain is built from TRBV10-3 and TRBJ2-3, with D possibly matching TRBD1 (6 bases). CDR3 length: 15 residues. Trimming took 4 bases from V and 2 from J, leaving 13 bases between them. In germline, CDR1 is ENHRY, CDR2 SYGVKD. CDR3 loop: CAISGGRGFTDTQYF. CDR3 nucleotides: TGTGCCATCAGTGGTGGTAGGGGGTTCACAGATACGCAGTATTTT.

The chain has TRBV6-5 and TRBJ1-1; TRBD1 agrees at 10 bases. V trimming: 4 bases; J trimming: 2 bases; junction bases outside the gene matches: 13. The CDR3 has 18 amino acids. CDR1 and CDR2 (germline): MNHEY, SVGAGI. The CDR3 sequence: CASSSRDRGLNSNTEAFF. The CDR3 nucleotides are TGTGCCAGCAGTTCTAGGGACAGGGGACTCAATTCAAACACTGAAGCTTTCTTT.

The chain employs TRBV6-1 and TRBJ2-2; TRBD2 is a possible D gene (5 bases). The end of the DNA aligns better with TRBJ2-3, so the J call may be wrong. Germline loops: CDR1 MNHNS, CDR2 SASEGT. CDR3 length equals 14 residues. The CDR3 coding sequence is TGTGCCAGCAGTGAAGGGGTACAAACCGGGGAGCAGTATTTT. This encodes CASSEGVQTGEQYF.

This clonotype is medium-sized. The rearrangement uses TRBV6-2 or TRBV6-3 and TRBJ2-1, with TRBD1 as a possible D gene (7 bases). Germline V CDR1 and CDR2: MNHEY, SVGEGT. V lost 5 bases and J 6 bases, leaving 14 bases between the germline ends. CDR3 length equals 14 residues. The CDR3 DNA is TGTGCCAGCAGTACGAGGAGGGGGCTCAATGAGCAGTTCTTC. Its translation: CASSTRRGLNEQFF.

By proportion, this clonotype is medium-sized. The rearrangement joins TRBV28 to TRBJ2-1, with TRBD1 identical over 7 bases. Germline V gives CDR1 MDHEN, CDR2 SYDVKM. Unmatched junction bases numbered 16, after V lost 7 bases and J lost 4 bases. The CDR3 extends over 17 amino acids. The CDR3 region has the DNA TGTGCCAGCATTGAAGGGAGACAGGGCGGCAGGTACAATGAGCAGTTCTTC. Its protein is CASIEGRQGGRYNEQFF. The full variable domain, in which reference TRBV28 and TRBJ2-1 provide the parts outside the CDR3, is DVKVTQSSRYLVKRTGEKVFLECVQDMDHENMFWYRQDPGLGLRLIYFSYDVKMKEKGDIPEGYSVSREKKERFSLILESASTNQTSMYLCASIEGRQGGRYNEQFFGPGTRLTVL.

As DNA, the CDR3 is TGTGCCAGCAGCTTAGCCCGAGATGAGCAGTTCTTC. Translated, it gives CASSLARDEQFF. V gene TRBV11-3 combines with J gene TRBJ2-1; D gene uncertain. Germline lookup yields CDR1 SGHNT and CDR2 YENEEA. Trimming took 1 base from V and 8 from J, leaving 6 bases between them. CDR3 length: 12 residues. Based on the CDR3 plus reference TRBV11-3 and TRBJ2-1, the full variable domain is EAGVVQSPRYKIIEKKQPVAFWCNPISGHNTLYWYLQNLGQGPELLIRYENEEAVDDSQLPKDRFSAERLKGVDSTLKIQPAELGDSAVYLCASSLARDEQFFGPGTRLTVL.

Of note for this clonotype: As the CDR3 is not closed by the conserved phenylalanine or tryptophan, this likely results from a read error. The DNA is left out, because the CDR3 cannot be placed on it with certainty; the CDR3 is given as TCRdb lists it. This rearrangement joins TRBV7-2 to TRBJ2-3; the table's D gene call, TRBD1, was not cross checked with the DNA. The length of the CDR3 is 15 amino acids, counting both ends. Looked up from germline, CDR1 is SGHTA and CDR2 is FQGNSA. The CDR3 loop reads CASSPLYGAYNEQYS.

This clonotype was observed at least ten times. V usage is TRBV6-1 and J usage is TRBJ2-3; D call uncertain. Trimming stripped 0 bases from V and 4 bases from J, with 11 bases between. Germline CDR1 is MNHNS and CDR2 is SASEGT. The CDR3 is made up of 15 amino acids. In DNA form, the CDR3 reads TGTGCCAGCAGTGAAGCAGCTAGAGGCTCAGATACGCAGTATTTT. Translated, it gives CASSEAARGSDTQYF.

This chain connects TRBV6-5 to TRBJ1-1, with TRBD1 matching over 7 bases. In germline, CDR1 is MNHEY, CDR2 SVGAGI. The CDR3 has 17 amino acids. Trimming cost V 1 base and J 4 bases; bases outside gene matches: 12. The CDR3 protein is CASSYLLPAGGSTEAFF. CDR3 bases: TGTGCCAGCAGTTACTTACTCCCGGCAGGGGGTAGCACTGAAGCTTTCTTT.

There are a few counts of this clonotype. The chain couples TRBV10-3 to TRBJ1-2; TRBD1 is a possible D gene (6 bases). V lost 10 bases and J 4 bases, leaving 16 bases between the germline ends. This CDR3 is built from 13 residues. CDR1 is ENHRY and CDR2 is SYGVKD in the germline V gene. CDR3 sequence reads: CATLGQRSYGYTF. The CDR3 region has the DNA TGTGCCACCTTAGGACAGAGATCCTATGGCTACACCTTC.

Points on this clonotype: Sequence at one end of the junction differs from germline and may be a read error. The chain is built from TRBV6-1 and TRBJ2-3, with D perhaps TRBD1 (5 bases). Germline loops: CDR1 MNHNS, CDR2 SASEGT. CDR3 length equals 14 residues. DNA for the CDR3: TGTGCCAGCAGGGGCATAGGGGCGACCCAGCCGCAGTACTTT. This translates into CASRGIGATQPQYF.

This clonotype came up a few times. The rearrangement links TRBV27 to TRBJ2-1; a possible D gene is TRBD1 (6 bases). The J call may be mistaken, given a closer DNA end match to TRBJ2-7. Germline CDR1 is MNHEY and CDR2 is SMNVEV (reference sequence). The CDR3 is 12 residues long. The CDR3 sequence is CASSQQGYEQYF. CDR3 DNA sequence: TGTGCCAGCAGTCAACAGGGTTACGAGCAGTACTTC.

The rearrangement joins TRBV6-2 or TRBV6-3 to TRBJ2-5, with TRBD2 identical over 14 bases. The J call is in doubt because the DNA end fits TRBJ2-7 better. The CDR3 has 16 amino acids. Germline values: CDR1 MNHEY, CDR2 SVGEGT. Here the CDR3 DNA reads TGTGCCAGCAGTACCGGGACTAGCGGGAGAAGGGGCGAGCAGTACTTC. Translating it yields CASSTGTSGRRGEQYF.

Judged by abundance, this clonotype is medium-sized (0.01 to 0.1%). This chain joins TRBV4-1 and TRBJ2-1; a weak D match, TRBD1 (7 bases). The J call could be wrong; TRBJ2-7 is a better fit for the DNA end. This CDR3 comprises 12 residues. CDR1 is MGHRA and CDR2 is YSYEKL in the germline V gene. The CDR3 here is CAAGGQSYEQYF. In nucleotides, the CDR3 is TGCGCCGCAGGGGGGCAATCCTACGAGCAGTACTTC.

This clonotype was seen a few times. V and J are TRBV6-1 and TRBJ2-1; TRBD1 matches at 7 bases. The CDR3 loop spans 13 amino acids. The V gene end was trimmed by 6 bases and the J gene end by 10 bases; junction bases not matched to a gene: 9. Germline V gene lookup returns CDR1 MNHNS and CDR2 SASEGT. CDR3 loop: CASSLGSRGEQFF. The CDR3 nucleotides read TGTGCCAGCAGCCTAGGGAGCAGGGGGGAGCAGTTCTTC.

This clonotype came up a few times. This chain links TRBV6-1 with TRBJ2-5; 10 positions agree with TRBD1. Germline V gene lookup returns CDR1 MNHNS and CDR2 SASEGT. The CDR3 loop spans 17 amino acids. V shed 6 bases and J 5 bases; nucleotides not matched to a gene: 15. The CDR3 DNA reads as TGTGCCAGCAGCGCGCGACCAAGACAGGGGGCGCGTGAGACCCAGTACTTC. It yields the protein CASSARPRQGARETQYF.

This clonotype was detected only once. V and J are TRBV10-1 and TRBJ2-1; possibly TRBD2 for D (5 bases). The germline V gene has CDR1 WNHNN and CDR2 SYGVQD (reference sequence). V shed 3 bases and J shed 12 bases, with 9 bases lying between them. This CDR3 has 11 residues. CDR3 coding DNA: TGCGCCAGCAGTGACGGGGTCAGGCAGTTCTTC. Protein product: CASSDGVRQFF.

The V gene is TRBV6-1, the J gene TRBJ2-2; D is uncertain. V dropped 6 bases and J dropped 6 bases, with 11 bases sitting between them. There are 13 residues in the CDR3. CDR1 is MNHNS and CDR2 is SASEGT in the germline V gene. CDR3 residues: CASRRERPGELFF. As DNA, the CDR3 is TGTGCCAGCAGACGCGAGAGGCCCGGGGAGCTGTTTTTT.

V usage is TRBV6-1 and J usage is TRBJ2-1; D gene unclear. The CDR3 contains 13 residues. V was shortened by 9 bases and J by 5 bases, with 14 bases between the two germline ends. CDR1 MNHNS and CDR2 SASEGT come from the germline V gene. CDR3 region: CASLWRLHNEQFF. Here the CDR3 DNA reads TGTGCCAGTCTTTGGCGGTTACACAATGAGCAGTTCTTC.